These 31 T cell receptor beta chains originate from one sample sequenced in a study of blood T cell repertoires in COVID-19. Libraries were prepared by immunoSEQ multiplex PCR; TCRdb keeps only in-frame clonotypes and omits some of them. The sample has 160,000 or so clones, around 90% seen once. Sequencing was done on a sample of peripheral blood. These receptors all stem from a woman in her forties or fifties with acute or convalescent COVID-19.

The V call is TRBV2, the J call TRBJ2-5, with a weak D call TRBD1 (6 bases). V dropped 8 bases and J dropped 1 base, with 14 bases sitting between them. The germline CDR1 and CDR2 sequences are SNHLY and FYNNEI. There are 14 residues in the CDR3. The CDR3 region has the DNA TGTGCCAGCGGAACAGGGCCCCTCCAAGAGACCCAGTACTTC. Amino acids: CASGTGPLQETQYF.

The rearrangement links TRBV18 to TRBJ1-1; the D gene is possibly TRBD1 (5 bases). Trimming removed 3 bases from V and 3 bases from J, with 14 bases in between. The CDR3 is 15 amino acids. CDR1 KGHSH and CDR2 LQKENI come from the germline V gene. CDR3 in amino acids: CASSPREGLDTEAFF. The CDR3 DNA is TGTGCCAGCTCACCCCGGGAGGGGCTGGACACTGAAGCTTTCTTT.

There are a few counts of this clone. The gene calls are TRBV13 and TRBJ1-2, with D possibly TRBD1 on 5 matching bases. Trimming left V 5 bases short and J 3 bases short, with 10 bases between. The CDR3 totals 13 residues. CDR1 is PRHDT and CDR2 is FYEKMQ in the germline V gene (reference sequence). In DNA form, the CDR3 reads TGTGCCAGCAGCCCGCGGGGGGACTATGGCTACACCTTC. It is translated as CASSPRGDYGYTF.

The chain carries TRBV6-6 and TRBJ2-1, with 7 bases aligning to TRBD2. Germline-derived CDR1 and CDR2 are MNHNY and SVGAGI (reference sequence). J gave up 10 bases and V 0 bases, and 9 bases lay outside the gene matches. This CDR3 is built from 15 residues. CDR3 DNA: TGTGCCAGCAGTTACTCCGGGGGGACGGGCGGCGAGCAGTTCTTC. It translates to CASSYSGGTGGEQFF.

The CDR3: CASSFGGGGYTF. As DNA, the CDR3 is TGTGCCAGCAGCTTCGGCGGCGGTGGCTACACCTTC. This sequence joins TRBV5-8 and TRBJ1-2; D call uncertain. This CDR3 is built from 12 residues. The germline V gene has CDR1 SGHTS and CDR2 YDEGEE. V was pared by 2 bases and J by 7 bases, with 9 bases between.

The chain employs TRBV13 and TRBJ2-7; 8 nucleotides line up with TRBD2. V gave up 3 bases and J gave up 3 bases; unmatched junction bases: 7. The CDR3 covers 15 residues. CDR1 and CDR2 from the germline V gene are PRHDT and FYEKMQ (reference sequence). This CDR3 reads CASSFRGGLGYEQYF. CDR3 coding DNA: TGTGCCAGCAGCTTCCGGGGGGGGCTCGGCTACGAGCAGTACTTC. The variable domain in full, with the rest retrieved from reference TRBV13 and TRBJ2-7, is AAGVIQSPRHLIKEKRETATLKCYPIPRHDTVYWYQQGPGQDPQFLISFYEKMQSDKGSIPDRFSAQQFSDYHSELNMSSLELGDSALYFCASSFRGGLGYEQYFGPGTRLTVT.

A few counts support this clone. This sequence joins TRBV7-2 and TRBJ1-5; 9 bases are shared with TRBD1. The CDR3 sequence is 14 residues long. With 2 bases clipped from V and 7 bases from J, the junction kept 3 bases outside the gene matches. CDR1 and CDR2 from the germline V gene are SGHTA and FQGNSA. The CDR3: CASSLRQGDQPQHF. DNA for the CDR3: TGTGCCAGCAGCTTAAGACAGGGGGACCAGCCCCAGCATTTT.

The chain carries TRBV3-1 (or the pseudogene TRBV3-2) and TRBJ1-4; TRBD1 might be the D (5 bases). This CDR3 comprises 15 residues. CDR1 LGHDT and CDR2 YNNKEL come from the germline V gene (reference sequence). Trimming left V 4 bases short and J 8 bases short, with 17 bases between. CDR3 loop: CASSPQGLLAEKLFF. CDR3 bases: TGTGCCAGCAGCCCCCAGGGTCTTTTGGCCGAAAAACTGTTTTTT.

The chain recombines TRBV30 with TRBJ2-7; D perhaps matches TRBD2 (6 bases). Germline CDR1 GTSNPN, CDR2 SVGIG (reference sequence). The CDR3 runs 17 residues. Trimming stripped 0 bases from V and 1 base from J, with 19 bases between. CDR3 protein: CAWSVGVSAGGSYEQYF. Here the CDR3 DNA reads TGTGCCTGGAGTGTAGGTGTTTCGGCAGGAGGGTCCTACGAGCAGTACTTC.

The CDR3 bases are TGTGCCAGCAGCGCTGGGGGGACTAGCGGTTACAATGAGCAGTTCTTC. It yields the protein CASSAGGTSGYNEQFF. This chain connects TRBV9 to TRBJ2-1, with TRBD2 matching over 11 bases. CDR1 and CDR2 (germline): SGDLS, YYNGEE. V trimming: 3 bases; J trimming: 4 bases; junction bases outside the gene matches: 6. The CDR3 contains 16 residues.

This chain connects TRBV7-9 to TRBJ2-7, with unresolved D. The CDR3 loop spans 15 amino acids. Germline CDR1 SEHNR, CDR2 FQNEAQ (reference sequence). V shed 7 bases and J shed 1 base, with 17 bases lying between them. CDR3 nucleotide sequence: TGTGCCAGCACCTCTTGGAGAGGTTCTTCCTACGAGCAGTACTTC. Translation gives CASTSWRGSSYEQYF.

The chain employs TRBV3-1 (or the pseudogene TRBV3-2) and TRBJ2-3; 10 bases match TRBD1. In germline, CDR1 is LGHDT, CDR2 YNNKEL (reference sequence). J gave up 3 bases and V 4 bases, and 1 base lay outside the gene matches. The CDR3 loop spans 14 amino acids. The CDR3 DNA follows: TGTGCCAGCAGCCCGGGACAGGGGACAGATACGCAGTATTTT. Translating it yields CASSPGQGTDTQYF.

The V call is TRBV6-5, the J call TRBJ1-1, with D possibly matching TRBD1 (5 bases). Germline CDR1 MNHEY, CDR2 SVGAGI. The V gene lost 2 bases and the J gene lost 4 bases, with 11 bases spanning the gap. The length of the CDR3 is 14 residues. CDR3 coding DNA: TGTGCCAGCAGTTACCTCCCAGGGTCCACTGAAGCTTTCTTT. It codes for CASSYLPGSTEAFF.

The chain uses TRBV14 and TRBJ2-7, with D possibly TRBD2 on 5 matching bases. With 0 bases removed from V and 7 bases from J, the gap between germline ends came to 7 bases. The CDR3 runs to 12 residues. Germline V gene sequence: CDR1 SGHDN, CDR2 FVKESK. CDR3 bases: TGTGCCAGCAGCCAAGATACGGGGGAGCAGTACTTC. Protein sequence: CASSQDTGEQYF.

The V call is TRBV9, the J call TRBJ1-5; TRBD1 is a possible D gene (5 bases). The germline CDR1 and CDR2 sequences are SGDLS and YYNGEE. CDR3 size: 13 residues. With 5 bases removed from V and 1 base from J, the gap between germline ends came to 7 bases. This CDR3 is CASSRGSNQPQHF. In DNA, the CDR3 is TGTGCCAGCAGTCGGGGGAGCAATCAGCCCCAGCATTTT.

V usage is TRBV7-2 and J usage is TRBJ2-5; D call uncertain. The germline gives CDR1 SGHTA, CDR2 FQGNSA. This CDR3 spans 15 amino acids. The V end was cut by 0 bases, the J end by 2 bases, with 10 bases between. CDR3 nucleotide sequence: TGTGCCAGCAGCTTAGCGGCCCAGCGTCAAGAGACCCAGTACTTC. Amino acid sequence: CASSLAAQRQETQYF.

The chain combines TRBV5-4 with TRBJ2-1; TRBD2 matches 7 bases. The CDR3 sequence is 15 residues long. CDR1 SGHNT and CDR2 YYREEE come from the germline V gene (reference sequence). V lost 1 base and J lost 3; bases outside the gene matches: 4. The CDR3 region is CASSLSAGVYNEQFF. In nucleotides, the CDR3 is TGTGCCAGCAGCTTGTCCGCGGGGGTCTACAATGAGCAGTTCTTC.

The chain combines TRBV15 with TRBJ2-3; TRBD1 might be the D (6 bases). The germline gives CDR1 LNHNV, CDR2 YYDKDF (reference sequence). The germline V and J ends were trimmed by 6 bases and 5 bases, with 15 bases remaining between them. The CDR3 is 14 residues long. In DNA, the CDR3 is TGTGCCACCAGTTCACAGGGACGGGAAGATACGCAGTATTTT. Amino acids: CATSSQGREDTQYF.

The chain employs TRBV20-1 and TRBJ2-7; either TRBD1 or TRBD2 may supply D (6 bases each). This CDR3 contains 13 residues. V lost 6 bases, J lost 4 bases, and 16 bases lay in between. The germline gives CDR1 DFQATT, CDR2 SNEGSKA (reference sequence). In DNA, the CDR3 is TGCAGTGCCAGTGAGGGGGGTAGATACGAGCAGTACTTC. It encodes CSASEGGRYEQYF.

The genes are TRBV27 and TRBJ2-7, with D maybe TRBD2 (7 bases). CDR1 is MNHEY, CDR2 SMNVEV, per germline (reference sequence). V shed 6 bases and J shed 3 bases, with 15 bases lying between them. The CDR3 loop spans 14 amino acids. The CDR3 here is CASSLRGRDYEQYF. The CDR3 DNA is TGTGCCAGCAGCCTTAGGGGGAGGGACTACGAGCAGTACTTC.

This clone was observed a single time. Other DNA sequences from this sample encode an identical CDR3 as well. The chain combines TRBV18 with TRBJ1-2; a possible D gene is TRBD1 (5 bases). Germline lookup yields CDR1 KGHSH and CDR2 LQKENI. The CDR3 extends over 14 amino acids. Trimming took off 2 bases at V and 1 base at J, with 8 bases between the two ends. The CDR3 loop is CASSPGGSNYGYTF. Written as DNA, the CDR3 is TGTGCCAGCTCACCAGGGGGGAGTAACTATGGCTACACCTTC.

The chain uses TRBV5-1 and TRBJ2-1; 8 bases agree with TRBD1. CDR1 SGHRS and CDR2 YFSETQ come from the germline V gene. The V gene end was trimmed by 0 bases and the J gene end by 6 bases; junction bases not matched to a gene: 8. The CDR3 totals 16 residues. CDR3 DNA sequence: TGCGCCAGCAGCTTGGATGTGGTTGGACAGGGCAATGAGCAGTTCTTC. Its translation: CASSLDVVGQGNEQFF. Looking up the rest from reference TRBV5-1 and TRBJ2-1 gives the full variable domain: KAGVTQTPRYLIKTRGQQVTLSCSPISGHRSVSWYQQTPGQGLQFLFEYFSETQRNKGNFPGRFSGRQFSNSRSEMNVSTLELGDSALYLCASSLDVVGQGNEQFFGPGTRLTVL.

V gene TRBV18 combines with J gene TRBJ1-4, with no clear D. There are 15 residues in the CDR3. Trimming shortened V by 2 bases and J by 4 bases, and 11 bases separated the two germline ends. Germline lookup yields CDR1 KGHSH and CDR2 LQKENI. DNA for the CDR3: TGTGCCAGCTCACCATTCCGGGCGGGTAATGAAAAACTGTTTTTT. Translated: CASSPFRAGNEKLFF.

This rearrangement joins TRBV30 to TRBJ1-2; 8 nucleotides agree with TRBD1. Germline CDR1 GTSNPN, CDR2 SVGIG (reference sequence). V shed 2 bases and J 6 bases; nucleotides not matched to a gene: 11. The CDR3 is 15 amino acids. The CDR3, as DNA: TGTGCCTGGAGTACTAAGACAGGGGAATATAATGGCTACACCTTC. Protein product: CAWSTKTGEYNGYTF.

V and J are TRBV29-1 and TRBJ2-7; a weak D match, TRBD1 (5 bases). V was trimmed by 4 bases and J by 5 bases, leaving 12 bases between them. Germline CDR1 SQVTM, CDR2 ANQGSEA. The CDR3 loop spans 12 amino acids. CDR3 nucleotides: TGCAGCGTTGGGCAGATGGGGCACGAGCAGTACTTC. Translating it yields CSVGQMGHEQYF.

J is TRBJ1-2 and V is TRBV19; D is undetermined. Germline loops: CDR1 LNHDA, CDR2 SQIVND (reference sequence). V shed 6 bases and J shed 2 bases, with 13 bases lying between them. The length of the CDR3 is 14 residues. The CDR3 nucleotides read TGTGCCAGTAGCCCCTGGACTGGAAACTATGGCTACACCTTC. It translates to CASSPWTGNYGYTF.

This clone was detected only a few times. The chain links TRBV5-1 to TRBJ2-1; TRBD1 agrees at 8 bases. The CDR3 covers 14 residues. CDR1 is SGHRS and CDR2 is YFSETQ in the germline V gene. The ends lost 2 bases at V and 6 bases at J; junction bases unmatched: 4. The CDR3, as DNA: TGCGCCAGCAGCTTTGGGACAGGCCTCAATGAGCAGTTCTTC. Translated, it gives CASSFGTGLNEQFF. Filled out from reference TRBV5-1 and TRBJ2-1, the complete variable domain reads KAGVTQTPRYLIKTRGQQVTLSCSPISGHRSVSWYQQTPGQGLQFLFEYFSETQRNKGNFPGRFSGRQFSNSRSEMNVSTLELGDSALYLCASSFGTGLNEQFFGPGTRLTVL.

This chain joins TRBV9 and TRBJ2-1; 9 nucleotides agree with TRBD2. Germline CDR1 is SGDLS and CDR2 is YYNGEE. The CDR3 length is 17 residues. Trimming removed 2 bases from V and 1 base from J; junction bases left unmatched: 7. The CDR3 DNA reads TGTGCCAGCAGCGTGGCTGTAGCGGGAGTGTCCTACAATGAGCAGTTCTTC. It is translated as CASSVAVAGVSYNEQFF.

This sequence joins TRBV4-2 and TRBJ2-1; 12 bases agree with TRBD2. Germline loops: CDR1 LGHNA, CDR2 YNFKEQ. The CDR3 is 18 amino acids. Trimming at V came to 1 base and at J to 0 bases, leaving 4 bases not matched to a gene. The CDR3 sequence: CASSQVLAGGDSYNEQFF. CDR3 nucleotides: TGTGCCAGCAGCCAAGTGCTAGCGGGGGGGGACTCCTACAATGAGCAGTTCTTC.

The chain combines TRBV6-5 with TRBJ1-5; D is unclear. Germline V gives CDR1 MNHEY, CDR2 SVGAGI. This CDR3 is built from 13 residues. Trimming took off 5 bases at V and 4 bases at J, with 9 bases between the two ends. As DNA, the CDR3 is TGTGCCAGCAGTCAAAGGGAGAATCAGCCCCAGCATTTT. Its protein is CASSQRENQPQHF.

The V and J genes are TRBV2 and TRBJ2-3; the D gene is possibly TRBD2 (5 bases). CDR3 length equals 14 residues. Trimming took off 5 bases at V and 6 bases at J, with 15 bases between the two ends. In germline, CDR1 is SNHLY, CDR2 FYNNEI. CDR3 sequence (DNA): TGTGCCAGCAGTTGGGGAGCCCTGGGGGATACGCAGTATTTT. Translation: CASSWGALGDTQYF.